The present T cell receptor (beta chain) was sequenced within a study of T-cell memory formation after mild COVID-19. Overall study findings and caveats: Within pre-infection memory, some responding clones were found, suggesting cross-reactive memory joined.

Notes on this clonotype: Its specificity is unknown.

Researchers used 5'RACE with constant-segment primers to make TCR alpha and TCR beta cDNA libraries that carry sample barcodes and UMIs. One entry per CDR3 protein, called by TCRdb with MiXCR from the 5' RACE reads. The table has under 350,000 distinct CDR3 sequences, 15% to 20% seen once. In germline, CDR1 is SGHTA, CDR2 FQGNSA. V was shortened by 2 bases and J by 6 bases, with 7 bases between the two germline ends. The CDR3 runs to 12 residues. The sequence came from a man aged 18 to 29 who had mild COVID-19 (a few samples of this study predate the infection). Cell type and time point are not known. The rearrangement uses TRBV7-2 and TRBJ2-5, with no clear D. Sequencing used PBMCs or a T cell subset sorted from them (not recorded which). For the CDR3, the DNA is TGTGCCAGCAGCTTACCCGGACAGACCCAGTACTTC. Translating gives CASSLPGQTQYF.